This entry lists 21 T cell receptor beta chains sequenced from one sample in a study of blood T cell repertoires in COVID-19. Using immunoSEQ multiplex PCR, the repertoire was profiled, and TCRdb retains in-frame clones only, with some absent. The sample consists of roughly 41,000 clones, roughly 91% of them appearing once. The source material was peripheral blood. The receptors derive from a human donor in a cohort sampled during active COVID-19.

This chain joins TRBV28 and TRBJ1-2, with D perhaps TRBD1 (5 bases). The CDR3 consists of 14 residues. V was clipped by 5 bases and J by 5 bases, with 15 bases between them. CDR1 is MDHEN and CDR2 is SYDVKM in the germline V gene. The CDR3 region is CASSIGRAQYGYTF. In DNA, the CDR3 is TGTGCCAGCAGTATAGGCAGGGCGCAGTATGGCTACACCTTC.

V gene TRBV16 combines with J gene TRBJ2-3; D gene unclear. The V gene lost 0 bases and the J gene lost 5 bases, with 15 bases spanning the gap. CDR3 length: 16 residues. The germline V gene encodes CDR1 KGHSY and CDR2 FQNENV. CDR3 sequence reads: CASSQSISRAEDTQYF. In DNA form, the CDR3 reads TGTGCCAGCAGCCAATCAATTAGTCGTGCGGAAGATACGCAGTATTTT. Together with reference TRBV16 and TRBJ2-3, the CDR3 gives the full variable domain: GEEVAQTPKHLVRGEGQKAKLYCAPIKGHSYVFWYQQVLKNEFKFLISFQNENVFDETGMPKERFSAKCLPNSPCSLEIQATKLEDSAVYFCASSQSISRAEDTQYFGPGTRLTVL.

This rearrangement joins TRBV2 to TRBJ1-1; D is possibly TRBD1 (6 bases). This CDR3 is 15 amino acids long. V gave up 4 bases and J gave up 1 base, with 13 bases separating them. The germline gives CDR1 SNHLY, CDR2 FYNNEI. The CDR3 loop is CASSAYRAGNTEAFF. CDR3 coding DNA: TGTGCCAGCAGTGCCTACAGGGCCGGGAACACTGAAGCTTTCTTT.

The DNA of the CDR3 is TGTGCCACCAGCAAGCCCACAGGGGAAGTTGGAAACACCATATATTTT. It translates to CATSKPTGEVGNTIYF. The chain is built from TRBV15 and TRBJ1-3, with 7 bases lining up with TRBD1. Germline V gives CDR1 LNHNV, CDR2 YYDKDF (reference sequence). This CDR3 region has 16 residues. The ends lost 4 bases at V and 3 bases at J; junction bases unmatched: 9.

The DNA for the CDR3 is TGTGCCAGCAGCCAAGGGCAAAATGAGCAGTTCTTC. This gives the protein CASSQGQNEQFF. The chain carries TRBV3-1 (or the pseudogene TRBV3-2) and TRBJ2-1; D unclear. V shed 1 base and J shed 7 bases, with 5 bases lying between them. Germline CDR1 reads LGHDT; CDR2 reads YNNKEL (reference sequence). The CDR3 has 12 amino acids.

The rearrangement joins TRBV28 to TRBJ1-1, with D possibly matching TRBD1 (5 bases). CDR1 MDHEN and CDR2 SYDVKM come from the germline V gene. The CDR3 covers 15 residues. V was shortened by 6 bases and J by 2 bases, with 16 bases between the two germline ends. The chain's CDR3 is CASSPGGTRNTEAFF. The CDR3 nucleotides are TGTGCCAGCAGCCCGGGGGGAACAAGAAACACTGAAGCTTTCTTT.

This chain links TRBV5-1 with TRBJ1-2; TRBD1 matches 11 bases. The V gene's germline CDR1 is SGHRS and CDR2 YFSETQ. Trimming removed 4 bases from V and 8 bases from J; junction bases left unmatched: 4. The CDR3 sequence is 13 residues long. The CDR3 spells CASSQGQGVGYTF. The DNA of the CDR3 is TGCGCCAGCAGCCAGGGACAGGGGGTAGGCTACACCTTC.

In its sample, this clone is large. The rearrangement links TRBV9 to TRBJ2-5, with TRBD2 matching 8 bases. The CDR3 sequence is 16 residues long. CDR1 SGDLS and CDR2 YYNGEE come from the germline V gene. V shed 0 bases, J shed 12 bases, and the junction held 16 bases outside the gene matches. The chain's CDR3 is CASSVVSRGSRRGEYF. The DNA for the CDR3 is TGTGCCAGCAGCGTAGTTTCTCGAGGTTCGCGGCGGGGGGAGTACTTC.

The V gene is TRBV4-1, the J gene TRBJ2-7, with D perhaps TRBD1 (5 bases). The CDR3 length is 15 residues. Between the trimmed V and J ends, which lost 4 bases and 6 bases, there was a span of 19 bases. Germline-derived CDR1 and CDR2 are MGHRA and YSYEKL. CDR3 nucleotides: TGCGCCAGCAGCCCCACGGATACCTTTAGGGGCGAGCAGTACTTC. Its protein product is CASSPTDTFRGEQYF.

V usage is TRBV19 and J usage is TRBJ2-2; D is possibly TRBD1 (6 bases). In germline, CDR1 is LNHDA, CDR2 SQIVND (reference sequence). This CDR3 contains 14 residues. Trimming pared 3 bases from V and 6 bases from J, leaving 11 bases between. CDR3 sequence reads: CASSIAGVAGELFF. The CDR3 DNA reads TGTGCCAGTAGTATTGCAGGGGTGGCCGGGGAGCTGTTTTTT.

This chain connects TRBV19 to TRBJ2-2; TRBD1 aligns across 11 bases. The CDR3 length is 18 residues. With 5 bases clipped from V and 0 bases from J, the junction kept 8 bases outside the gene matches. Germline CDR1 is LNHDA and CDR2 is SQIVND (reference sequence). The CDR3 nucleotides are TGTGCCAGTAGTCCCCGGACAGGGGGCCTCACGAACACCGGGGAGCTGTTTTTT. This codes for CASSPRTGGLTNTGELFF.

The chain couples TRBV12-3 or TRBV12-4 to TRBJ2-7, with D possibly being TRBD1 (6 bases). The CDR3 extends over 13 amino acids. V was clipped by 7 bases and J by 3 bases, with 13 bases between them. CDR3 DNA: TGTGCCAGCAATACAGGGAGCAACTACGAGCAGTACTTC. This sequence encodes CASNTGSNYEQYF.

This clone was seen only once. The chain couples TRBV11-2 to TRBJ1-1; D is unresolved. V was cut by 2 bases and J by 6 bases, with 7 bases left in between. CDR1 SGHAT and CDR2 FQNNGV come from the germline V gene. The CDR3 runs to 12 residues. The chain's CDR3 is CASSLNSAEAFF. The CDR3, as DNA: TGTGCCAGCAGCTTAAACTCTGCTGAAGCTTTCTTT.

CDR3 loop: CASGSRTGYNTEAFF. CDR3 sequence (DNA): TGTGCCAGCGGGTCGCGAACAGGGTACAACACTGAAGCTTTCTTT. The chain combines TRBV7-2 with TRBJ1-1; possible D gene TRBD1, 6 bases. Germline CDR1 and CDR2: SGHTA and FQGNSA. The CDR3 has 15 amino acids. Trimming took off 8 bases at V and 2 bases at J, with 18 bases between the two ends.

This clone is termed hyperexpanded (1% or more). The chain carries TRBV28 and TRBJ1-5, with D unresolved. Germline lookup yields CDR1 MDHEN and CDR2 SYDVKM. The V end was cut by 3 bases, the J end by 2 bases, with 8 bases between. The CDR3 runs to 14 residues. CDR3 coding DNA: TGTGCCAGCAGTTTTTACAGAGGCAATCAGCCCCAGCATTTT. It is translated as CASSFYRGNQPQHF. The whole variable domain, remainder taken from reference TRBV28 and TRBJ1-5, is DVKVTQSSRYLVKRTGEKVFLECVQDMDHENMFWYRQDPGLGLRLIYFSYDVKMKEKGDIPEGYSVSREKKERFSLILESASTNQTSMYLCASSFYRGNQPQHFGDGTRLSIL.

The chain uses TRBV27 and TRBJ2-5, with a tentative D call TRBD2 (5 bases). The CDR3 is made up of 17 amino acids. Germline CDR1 and CDR2: MNHEY and SMNVEV (reference sequence). V was pared by 5 bases and J by 2 bases, with 21 bases between. CDR3 region: CASSPPGVLSTQETQYF. The CDR3, as DNA: TGTGCCAGCAGTCCCCCCGGGGTGTTATCTACTCAAGAGACCCAGTACTTC.

The V call is TRBV6-1, the J call TRBJ2-6; D perhaps matches TRBD2 (6 bases). This CDR3 is 19 amino acids long. In germline, CDR1 is MNHNS, CDR2 SASEGT. The V gene lost 5 bases and the J gene lost 0 bases, with 20 bases spanning the gap. This CDR3 reads CASSKDRGGMSSGANVLTF. CDR3 nucleotide sequence: TGTGCCAGCAGTAAAGACAGAGGAGGGATGAGCTCTGGGGCCAACGTCCTGACTTTC.

The chain has TRBV28 and TRBJ1-4, with D possibly matching TRBD1 (5 bases). V was trimmed by 7 bases and J by 8 bases, leaving 20 bases between them. Germline V gives CDR1 MDHEN, CDR2 SYDVKM. The CDR3 spans 15 residues. The CDR3: CASIATMGLGEKLFF. CDR3 DNA: TGTGCCAGCATCGCGACCATGGGACTTGGCGAAAAACTGTTTTTT. The variable domain in full, with the rest retrieved from reference TRBV28 and TRBJ1-4, is DVKVTQSSRYLVKRTGEKVFLECVQDMDHENMFWYRQDPGLGLRLIYFSYDVKMKEKGDIPEGYSVSREKKERFSLILESASTNQTSMYLCASIATMGLGEKLFFGSGTQLSVL.

The rearrangement joins TRBV15 to TRBJ2-3, with 15 bases identical to TRBD2. This CDR3 has 14 residues. V lost 10 bases to trimming and J lost 5 bases; unmatched junction nucleotides: 4. Germline CDR1 is LNHNV and CDR2 is YYDKDF (reference sequence). The CDR3 DNA reads TGTGCCAGCGGACTAGCGGGAGGGTTAGATACGCAGTATTTT. Its protein product is CASGLAGGLDTQYF.

V is TRBV11-2 and J is TRBJ1-6, with D unclear. The CDR3 spans 16 residues. V shed 1 base and J shed 0 bases, with 7 bases lying between them. Germline lookup yields CDR1 SGHAT and CDR2 FQNNGV. CDR3 sequence: CASSLAGGSYNSPLHF. The CDR3 region has the DNA TGTGCCAGCAGCTTAGCCGGAGGCTCCTATAATTCACCCCTCCACTTT.

The sample holds one count of this clone. The chain recombines TRBV7-2 with TRBJ1-3; D gene ambiguous. CDR1 and CDR2 (germline): SGHTA, FQGNSA. The CDR3 contains 15 residues. V was trimmed by 2 bases and J by 0 bases, leaving 8 bases between them. CDR3 in DNA: TGTGCCAGCAGCTTACAAGCTTTCTCTGGAAACACCATATATTTT. This encodes CASSLQAFSGNTIYF.